Below, one T cell receptor (beta chain) is given with its context. What it binds is not known. This sample is drawn from a study of T cell responses to AZD1222 COVID-19 vaccine. For the study at large: Researchers grouped second doses given at about 4 or about 12 weeks into one pool. Study outcomes and limitations: Breadth and depth of Spike-specific TCRs rose after two AZD1222 doses. Baseline serology detected seropositivity in only a handful of AZD1222 recipients. The sample set comprised mostly white British donors with more females, and clonal diversity was possibly underestimated.

Libraries were prepared by immunoSEQ multiplex PCR; TCRdb keeps only in-frame clonotypes and omits some of them. The table has around 50,000 clones, 80% to 90% seen once; the top ten hold roughly 10%. CDR1 is SEHNR, CDR2 FQNEAQ, per germline (reference sequence). V lost 1 base and J lost 5, with 17 bases in between. The CDR3 totals 16 residues. This chain connects TRBV7-9 to TRBJ2-5; no clear D gene. The source was peripheral blood, collected on day 0 of AZD1222 vaccination. The TCR sequence derives from an adult in good health. CDR3 nucleotides: TGTGCCAGCAGCTTAGATTCGCGGAGAGGAGCGGAGACCCAGTACTTC. This gives the protein CASSLDSRRGAETQYF. The variable domain in full, with the rest retrieved from reference TRBV7-9 and TRBJ2-5, is DTGVSQNPRHKITKRGQNVTFRCDPISEHNRLYWYRQTLGQGPEFLTYFQNEAQLEKSRLLSDRFSAERPKGSFSTLEIQRTEQGDSAMYLCASSLDSRRGAETQYFGPGTRLLVL.